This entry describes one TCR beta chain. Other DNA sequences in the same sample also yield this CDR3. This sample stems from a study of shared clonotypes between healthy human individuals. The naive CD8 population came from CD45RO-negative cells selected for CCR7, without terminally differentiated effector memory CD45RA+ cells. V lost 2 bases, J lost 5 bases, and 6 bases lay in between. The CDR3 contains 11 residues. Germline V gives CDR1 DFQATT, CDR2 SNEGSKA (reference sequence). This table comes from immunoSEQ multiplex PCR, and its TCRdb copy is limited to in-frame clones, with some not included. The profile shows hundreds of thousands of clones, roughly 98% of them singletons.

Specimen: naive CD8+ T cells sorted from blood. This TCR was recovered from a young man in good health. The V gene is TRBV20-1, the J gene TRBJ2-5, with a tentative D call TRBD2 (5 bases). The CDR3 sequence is CSARRGETQYF. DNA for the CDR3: TGCAGTGCTAGACGGGGTGAGACCCAGTACTTC.